This entry describes one T cell receptor beta chain. The specificity of this receptor is unknown. No per-base quality is available; no much larger clone lies one base away. The data were obtained in a study of CD4 T cells in relation to SARS-CoV-2 and coronaviruses (dated by TCRdb to about 2021). Background on the whole study: In the ViraFEST assay, PBMCs were cultured with antigen for about 9 days, after which TCR beta CDR3s were sequenced to identify clonal expansions specific to the antigen. An HIV-1 Nef peptide pool or a culture without peptide was used as the negative reference condition. Using patient-derived lymphoblastoid cell lines, the shared crossreactive spike epitopes were mapped to their HLA restriction. Memory CD4+ T cell crossreactivity between SARS-CoV-2 and common cold coronavirus spike proteins was assessed at the TCR clonotype level in the study. The Adaptive Biotechnologies TCR-sequencing kit was used to sequence samples from three pre-COVID donors and the naive versus memory experiments, while other data came from Illumina-based sequencing. For other donors in the study, expansion assays were sequenced with a different, Illumina-based TCR-beta assay. Study-wide findings and limitations: Crossreactive clones showed significantly weaker SARS-CoV-2-driven expansion than monoreactive clones, consistent with antigenic imprinting. Roughly 70% of donors had memory CD4+ clonotypes that crossrecognized SARS-CoV-2 and at least one common cold coronavirus spike. Because the crossreactivity analysis focused on spike protein, crossreactivity against other viral proteins was not assessed. The study was limited by small numbers of patients and tested TCRs. No donor contributed both pre-pandemic and post-infection samples, which limited tracing the source of pre-existing responses.

CDR1 and CDR2 are drawn from the germline V gene: KGHSH, LQKENI. V ends up 5 bases short and J 7 bases short, with an unmatched junction base count of 9. From the cysteine up to the phenylalanine, the CDR3 has a length of 14 residues. The read is trimmed to its CDR3 DNA, 42 bases read in frame from base 1. CD4+ T cells from unexposed donors were collected before the COVID-19 pandemic (2011-2018). The EasySep CD4+ T cell isolation kit was used to isolate CD4+ T cells once the cultures had run for more than 8 days. As far as cell numbers permitted, CD4+ T cells from unexposed donors were tested for reactivity against SARS-CoV-2 S and N as well as four spike pools from common cold coronaviruses. PBMCs were cultured at two million per well in IMDM supplemented with 5% human AB serum and 9 to 10 IU/ml IL-2. Half of the culture medium was replaced with fresh IL-2-containing medium on days 3 and 7. Each peptide culture condition was generally run in triplicate replicate wells. Leukapheresis product for the unexposed donors was purchased commercially. Ficoll-Paque PLUS gradient centrifugation was used to isolate PBMCs from leukapheresis product or whole blood. PBMCs were either used fresh in the expansion assay or cryopreserved at -140 degrees C. The QIAamp Micro DNA Kit was used to extract genomic DNA from the CD4+ T cells.

Libraries were prepared through the immunoSEQ multiplex PCR assay. The paper's data handling went like this. During preprocessing, nonproductive sequences were removed, along with CDR3s that did not begin with C, did not end with F or W, or were shorter than 7 amino acids. The MANAFEST web app was used to call antigen-specific clonotypes on the basis of expansion compared with the reference and with other culture wells. A clone counted as positive if significantly expanded in 2 of 3 replicate wells versus the reference culture at FDR below 0.05. Positive clones also required significant expansion versus all other tandem wells and an odds ratio above 5. CDR3 homology was quantified as pairwise Levenshtein distance, calculated with the stringdist R package after three terminal residues were trimmed from each end. The clones in this table, taken by TCRdb from immuneACCESS, are in-frame only. Not every clone is retained; where verified, under half of the shortfall comes from an unresolved V gene, and the cause of the rest is unknown. V, J and clone size are taken as reported in that table, and D and trimming were inferred from the DNA itself. The sample table records over 25,000 clones; 60% to 75% of these occur just once. Approximately 13% of the sample lies in the top ten.

The rearranged chain carries TRBV18 and TRBJ2-7; 9 nucleotides in the junction match TRBD1. The sequencing input was CD4+ T cells from PBMCs, cultured in vitro. The clonotype originates from a human donor in good health. The DNA sequence reads TGTGCCAGCTCAACGGAGGGACAGGGCTATGAGCAGTACTTC. Its product reads: CASSTEGQGYEQYF.